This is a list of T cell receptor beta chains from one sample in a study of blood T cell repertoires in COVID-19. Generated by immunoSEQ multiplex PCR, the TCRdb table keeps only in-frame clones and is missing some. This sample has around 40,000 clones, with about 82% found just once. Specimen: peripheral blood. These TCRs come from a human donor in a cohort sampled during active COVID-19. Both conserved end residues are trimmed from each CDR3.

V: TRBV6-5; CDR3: ASSYSGGHSTEAF
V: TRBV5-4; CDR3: ASSLGQGGGETQY
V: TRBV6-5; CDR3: ASSSLAGGHYEQY
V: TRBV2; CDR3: ASTSGQGNTGELF
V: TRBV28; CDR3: ASSPGGLNSPLH
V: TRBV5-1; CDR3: ASRSDLNTEAF
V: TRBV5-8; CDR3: ASSLGTLNTGELF
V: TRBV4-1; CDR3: ASSQGRLSGNTIY
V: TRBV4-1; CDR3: ASSQATSGSYEQY
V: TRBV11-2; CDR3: ASSSAGNRVEQY
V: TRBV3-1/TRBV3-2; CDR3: ASRPDGGRETQY
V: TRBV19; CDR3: ASSRNPTGEAF
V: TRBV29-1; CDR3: SSTLTSPPGTEAF
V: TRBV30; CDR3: AWTPLVRGKAGYT
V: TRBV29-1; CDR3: SAWTDSNQPQH
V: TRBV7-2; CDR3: ASSLAGGMNTEAF
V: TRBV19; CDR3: ASTDPVLADNQPQH
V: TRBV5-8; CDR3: ASSYDSRDTNYGYT